This T cell receptor beta chain was documented in a study of shared clonotypes between healthy human individuals. Study-level results: Donor scarcity curtailed the genetic and exposure-history diversity represented herein.

Genomic DNA for unsorted samples was obtained from about 90 million PBMCs. Regarding this clone: As yet, its antigen is unknown. A read error is likely here: a far larger clone is one base away. The sample has other DNA sequences that encode this CDR3 too.

Germline V lookup: CDR1 SGDLS, CDR2 YYNGEE. The CDR3 is made up of 14 amino acids. Trimming pared 5 bases from V and 1 base from J, leaving 9 bases between. Here immunoSEQ multiplex PCR was the method, and the copy in TCRdb shows in-frame clones only, minus some. Of roughly 450,000 clones detected, 79% appear once; the ten largest clones hold 10% to 15%. The genes are TRBV9 and TRBJ2-2; D remains unclear. Specimen: PBMCs. This sequence originates from a middle-aged woman in good health. Some clones in this sample may be carry-over from other donors' samples. As DNA, the CDR3 is TGTGCCAGCAGTGTATCGGGGAACACCGGGGAGCTGTTTTTT. This encodes CASSVSGNTGELFF.